The 26 T cell receptor beta chains listed next were all sequenced from one sample in a study of shared clonotypes between healthy human individuals. The table came from immunoSEQ multiplex PCR; TCRdb's copy has only in-frame clones and leaves some out. Of roughly 1,000,000 clones in the sample, around 78% were seen once. Material: memory CD4+ T cells from PBMCs. Sample subset: CD45RA-negative fraction. Receptors were obtained from a man between 18 and 29 years old in good health. Some clones in this sample may be carry-over from other donors' samples.

The V gene is TRBV2, the J gene TRBJ2-7, with 8 bases identical to TRBD1. The CDR3 consists of 14 residues. V lost 8 bases to trimming and J lost 1 base; unmatched junction nucleotides: 7. The germline V gene has CDR1 SNHLY and CDR2 FYNNEI. CDR3 nucleotide sequence: TGTGCCAGCGGCGGCAGGGGGCTTTCCTACGAGCAGTACTTC. It is translated as CASGGRGLSYEQYF.

This chain links TRBV5-4 with TRBJ1-2; 9 nucleotides align to TRBD1. Germline V gives CDR1 SGHNT, CDR2 YYREEE (reference sequence). The J segment lost 7 bases and the V segment lost 0 bases, leaving 4 bases of the junction unmatched. This CDR3 comprises 14 residues. The CDR3 is CASSLGQGDSGYTF. CDR3 bases: TGTGCCAGCAGCTTGGGACAGGGGGATAGTGGCTACACCTTC.

This clone showed up just a few times. The V call is TRBV29-1, the J call TRBJ1-1, with D perhaps matching TRBD1 (6 bases). The V and J ends lost 6 bases and 2 bases respectively, with 19 bases between them. This CDR3 is 15 amino acids long. Germline assignment: CDR1 SQVTM and CDR2 ANQGSEA. The CDR3 DNA is TGCAGCGTGGTAACAGGGACCTTTGCTAACACTGAAGCTTTCTTT. Protein sequence: CSVVTGTFANTEAFF.

The J gene is TRBJ2-1, the V gene TRBV5-3, with 14 positions matching TRBD2. TRBV5-3 is an ORF for which the function is uncertain. Germline trimming cut 4 bases from V and 8 bases from J; bases unmatched to any gene: 5. The CDR3 extends over 15 amino acids. CDR3 bases: TGTGCCAGAAGCCCGGGGACTAGCGGGAGACATGAGCAGTTCTTC. Translation gives CARSPGTSGRHEQFF.

The chain joins TRBV28 to TRBJ2-1, with 15 bases lining up with TRBD2. CDR1 and CDR2 (germline): MDHEN, SYDVKM. J gave up 4 bases and V 7 bases, and 8 bases lay outside the gene matches. The CDR3 runs 17 residues. The CDR3 here is CASTRRGTSGRYNEQFF. DNA for the CDR3: TGTGCCAGCACCCGAAGGGGGACTAGCGGGAGGTACAATGAGCAGTTCTTC.

This chain connects TRBV11-2 to TRBJ2-7, with D unresolved. The CDR3 is 12 residues long. Per the germline V gene, CDR1 is SGHAT and CDR2 is FQNNGV. Trimming left V 3 bases short and J 5 bases short, with 8 bases between. For the CDR3, the DNA is TGTGCCAGCAGCTTTTCAGCACACGAGCAGTACTTC. Translation gives CASSFSAHEQYF.

A word on this clone: One junction end does not reproduce the germline sequence, and a read error may be involved. The V call is TRBV4-2, the J call TRBJ1-3, with 7 bases matching TRBD1. The CDR3 extends over 12 amino acids. Germline V CDR1 and CDR2: LGHNA, YNFKEQ. For the CDR3, the DNA is TGTGCCAGCAGCCAAGATAGGGGACAGCTCCTATTT. Protein product: CASSQDRGQLLF.

This chain joins TRBV30 and TRBJ2-5; a weak D match, TRBD1 (6 bases). The CDR3 has 15 amino acids. Between the trimmed V and J ends, which lost 1 base and 5 bases, there was a span of 17 bases. Germline V gene lookup returns CDR1 GTSNPN and CDR2 SVGIG (reference sequence). Here the CDR3 DNA reads TGTGCCTGGAGTGCAGGGGATTTGGTCCGGGAGACCCAGTACTTC. This translates into CAWSAGDLVRETQYF.

The chain has TRBV29-1 and TRBJ2-1; D tentatively fits TRBD1 or TRBD2 (6 bases each). The CDR3 runs 13 residues. The germline CDR1 and CDR2 sequences are SQVTM and ANQGSEA. The germline V and J ends were trimmed by 6 bases and 3 bases, with 12 bases remaining between them. The CDR3, as DNA: TGCAGCGTCGCCGGGGGCTACTACAATGAGCAGTTCTTC. This gives the protein CSVAGGYYNEQFF.

In this sample, this clone turned up a few times. The chain links TRBV28 to TRBJ1-2, with 8 bases matching TRBD1. This CDR3 spans 15 amino acids. The germline V gene encodes CDR1 MDHEN and CDR2 SYDVKM. V shed 8 bases and J 8 bases; nucleotides not matched to a gene: 16. CDR3 in DNA: TGTGCCAGCTTCACTCAGGGGGCGCCTCTGGGAGGCTACACCTTC. It yields the protein CASFTQGAPLGGYTF.

This clone was detected a few times. The chain couples TRBV18 to TRBJ2-1; no clear D gene. The ends were cut back, 4 bases at V and 5 bases at J, with 9 bases in the middle. The CDR3 extends over 13 amino acids. Germline lookup yields CDR1 KGHSH and CDR2 LQKENI. This CDR3 reads CASSLDPDNEQFF. The CDR3 DNA reads as TGTGCCAGCTCACTAGACCCCGACAATGAGCAGTTCTTC.

The chain couples TRBV14 to TRBJ2-5, with D maybe TRBD1 (6 bases). V lost 5 bases to trimming and J lost 7 bases, with 17 bases between them. The germline V gene encodes CDR1 SGHDN and CDR2 FVKESK. The CDR3 contains 14 residues. The CDR3 nucleotides are TGTGCCAGCAGCGGTCCAGGGGCGACGGGGACCCAGTACTTC. Its translation: CASSGPGATGTQYF.

This clone has just a few counts. The CDR3 DNA is TGCGCCAGCAGCCACGGACAGATCAATCAGCCCCAGCATTTT. Encoded protein: CASSHGQINQPQHF. The J gene is TRBJ1-5, the V gene TRBV4-1; D possibly corresponds to TRBD1 (6 bases). V was clipped by 3 bases and J by 3 bases, with 9 bases between them. CDR3 length: 14 amino acids. Germline V gives CDR1 MGHRA, CDR2 YSYEKL.

A single count supports this clone. V usage is TRBV4-2 and J usage is TRBJ2-3, with 7 nucleotides matching TRBD2. Germline CDR1 LGHNA, CDR2 YNFKEQ. With V trimmed by 5 bases and J by 5 bases, 13 bases remained unmatched. The CDR3 contains 16 residues. In nucleotides, the CDR3 is TGTGCCAGCAGCTATCATACTAGCGCCCAGGGAGATACGCAGTATTTT. Translation gives CASSYHTSAQGDTQYF.

The chain recombines TRBV18 with TRBJ2-1, with D unresolved. The CDR3 is 16 residues long. The germline V and J ends were trimmed by 6 bases and 8 bases, with 23 bases remaining between them. Germline CDR1 and CDR2: KGHSH and LQKENI. DNA of the CDR3: TGTGCCAGCTCCCTGTTCGCCCCCTCCGTCGGAGATGAGCAGTTCTTC. It translates to CASSLFAPSVGDEQFF.

The chain recombines TRBV2 with TRBJ1-1, with a tentative D call TRBD1 (6 bases). This CDR3 has 15 amino acids. CDR1 is SNHLY, CDR2 FYNNEI, per germline. The V end lost 4 bases, the J end lost 4 bases, and 16 bases lay between the germline ends. The chain's CDR3 is CASSVTVGGGTEAFF. The CDR3 DNA follows: TGTGCCAGCAGTGTTACGGTTGGGGGCGGCACTGAAGCTTTCTTT.

The table lists this clone with a few counts. The V gene is TRBV29-1, the J gene TRBJ1-4; TRBD1 matches 7 bases. The CDR3 is 12 amino acids. V was pared by 6 bases and J by 5 bases, with 3 bases of the junction left unmatched. CDR1 is SQVTM, CDR2 ANQGSEA, per germline. CDR3 in amino acids: CSVQGVNEKLFF. CDR3 nucleotide sequence: TGCAGCGTGCAGGGGGTAAATGAAAAACTGTTTTTT.

V is TRBV18 and J is TRBJ2-3, with 7 positions matching TRBD2. CDR1 and CDR2 (germline): KGHSH, LQKENI. The CDR3 loop spans 15 amino acids. V was pared by 3 bases and J by 2 bases, with 5 bases of the junction left unmatched. The CDR3 nucleotides read TGTGCCAGCTCACCGAGCGGGACCCCCACAGATACGCAGTATTTT. Amino acids: CASSPSGTPTDTQYF.

This clone has at least ten counts. The chain links TRBV27 to TRBJ1-1, with D perhaps TRBD1 (5 bases). Germline lookup yields CDR1 MNHEY and CDR2 SMNVEV (reference sequence). The CDR3 spans 15 residues. Trimming took 4 bases from V and 3 from J, leaving 15 bases between them. DNA of the CDR3: TGTGCCAGCAGTTCCCTCCCCGGGGGGGACACTGAAGCTTTCTTT. This translates into CASSSLPGGDTEAFF.

The chain combines TRBV7-2 with TRBJ2-7, with 8 bases fitting TRBD1. Germline CDR1 and CDR2: SGHTA and FQGNSA. The V segment lost 5 bases and the J segment 1 base; nucleotides outside the gene matches: 7. This CDR3 is 15 amino acids long. The CDR3 loop reads CASSGRDRGSYEQYF. DNA of the CDR3: TGTGCCAGCAGCGGTCGCGACAGGGGTTCCTACGAGCAGTACTTC.

This chain uses TRBV2 with TRBJ2-2; 9 bases line up with TRBD2. CDR3 length: 15 amino acids. Germline-derived CDR1 and CDR2 are SNHLY and FYNNEI. Trimming at V came to 6 bases and at J to 1 base, leaving 3 bases not matched to a gene. CDR3 sequence: CASSLSGRNTGELFF. CDR3 nucleotide sequence: TGTGCCAGCAGCCTTAGCGGGAGGAACACCGGGGAGCTGTTTTTT.

This clone was found once. The chain combines TRBV2 with TRBJ2-5, with TRBD1 matching over 7 bases. Germline CDR1 and CDR2: SNHLY and FYNNEI. V was clipped by 4 bases and J by 4 bases; unmatched bases: 9. This CDR3 is 15 amino acids long. The CDR3 reads CASSAQGRSRETQYF. In DNA, the CDR3 is TGTGCCAGCAGTGCACAGGGGCGAAGTAGAGAGACCCAGTACTTC.

This clone was seen repeatedly, ten times or more. The sample contains more than one DNA sequence encoding this CDR3. The chain is built from TRBV5-1 and TRBJ1-1; D remains unclear. Per germline, CDR1 SGHRS and CDR2 YFSETQ. This CDR3 has 13 amino acids. V was shortened by 2 bases and J by 1 base, with 6 bases between the two germline ends. CDR3 in DNA: TGCGCCAGCAGCTTTACTGGGAACACTGAAGCTTTCTTT. Translating it yields CASSFTGNTEAFF.

This chain uses TRBV5-1 with TRBJ1-5; D remains ambiguous. V lost 6 bases to trimming and J lost 10 bases, with 23 bases between them. The germline V gene encodes CDR1 SGHRS and CDR2 YFSETQ. The CDR3 runs 15 residues. CDR3 nucleotides: TGCGCCAGCACCCCACTTGACGGCCTAAATTGCCCCCAGCATTTT. Protein sequence: CASTPLDGLNCPQHF.

J is TRBJ2-7 and V is TRBV28; TRBD1 agrees at 11 bases. V was pared by 8 bases and J by 3 bases, with 12 bases of the junction left unmatched. The germline gives CDR1 MDHEN, CDR2 SYDVKM. The CDR3 has 16 amino acids. CDR3 loop: CASEGGAGTGGYEQYF. The CDR3, as DNA: TGTGCCAGCGAGGGGGGCGCCGGGACAGGGGGCTACGAGCAGTACTTC.

This chain uses TRBV10-1 with TRBJ2-1, with 10 bases fitting TRBD2. Trimming took 2 bases from V and 7 from J; bases not matched to a gene: 14. This CDR3 spans 18 amino acids. CDR1 and CDR2 from the germline V gene are WNHNN and SYGVQD (reference sequence). The CDR3 nucleotides are TGCGCCAGCAGTGAGGGGGGCGGGCTAGCGGGAGTGGGGAATGAGCAGTTCTTC. The encoded protein is CASSEGGGLAGVGNEQFF.